The 3 T cell receptor beta chains below were found in one sample sequenced in a study of tumor-infiltrating lymphocytes in primary liver carcinoma. Germline DNA was also extracted, with blood RNA taken from unsorted whole blood. From 450 to 600 ng total RNA, TCR beta cDNA was generated with a primer in the constant region. ARM-PCR was slightly modified, and three nested multiplex PCR rounds with it gave rise to the TCR beta libraries. Each of the first two PCR rounds ran approximately 9 cycles with TRBV1-TRBV30 forward and C-beta reverse primers. Each CDR3 protein is one row after TCRdb ran MiXCR on the multiplex PCR reads. Here the sample spans some 320,000 distinct CDR3 sequences, over 55% being singletons. The sample comprised peripheral blood. These receptors came from a man between 35 and 55 years old with primary liver carcinoma and hepatitis B virus infection.

This clonotype is medium-sized (0.01 to 0.1%) in the sample. J is TRBJ1-5 and V is TRBV4-1, with a tentative D call TRBD1 (5 bases). Per the germline V gene, CDR1 is MGHRA and CDR2 is YSYEKL. This CDR3 contains 17 residues. With 4 bases removed from V and 7 bases from J, the gap between germline ends came to 23 bases. The CDR3 DNA sequence: TGCGCCAGCAGCCCTCTGGGGGGAGGCCAAACCGGACAGCCCCAGCATTTT. This gives the protein CASSPLGGGQTGQPQHF.

Comment on this clonotype: Since a much larger clone is just one base distant, this may be a read error. The V call is TRBV12-3 or TRBV12-4, the J call TRBJ1-5; D gene ambiguous. Trimming left V 10 bases short and J 1 base short, with 11 bases between. CDR3 size: 13 residues. In DNA, the CDR3 is TGTGCCAACACTCCCGGGAGCAATCAGCCCCAGCATTTT. Protein product: CANTPGSNQPQHF.

As concerns this clonotype: Relative to the germline gene, one junction end is altered; a read error may explain this. This chain joins TRBV30 and TRBJ1-5; weak D call: TRBD1 (5 bases). Germline CDR1 is GTSNPN and CDR2 is SVGIG (reference sequence). The CDR3 consists of 13 residues. CDR3 amino acids: CAWKGTDNQPQHF. The CDR3 coding sequence is TGTGCATGGAAAGGGACGGACAATCAGCCCCAGCATTTT. The variable domain in full, with the rest retrieved from reference TRBV30 and TRBJ1-5, is SQTIHQWPATLVQPVGSPLSLECTVEGTSNPNLYWYRQAAGRGLQLLFYSVGIGQISSEVPQNLSASRPQDRQFILSSKKLLLSDSGFYLCAWKGTDNQPQHFGDGTRLSIL.